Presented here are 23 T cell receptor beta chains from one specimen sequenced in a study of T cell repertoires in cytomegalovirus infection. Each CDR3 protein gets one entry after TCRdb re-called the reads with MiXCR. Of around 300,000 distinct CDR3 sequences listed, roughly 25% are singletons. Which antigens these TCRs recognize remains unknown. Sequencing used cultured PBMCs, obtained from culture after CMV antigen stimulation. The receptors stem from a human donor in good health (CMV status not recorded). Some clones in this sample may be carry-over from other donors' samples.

This CDR3 reads CASRSTGAAFF. Here the CDR3 DNA reads TGCGCCAGCAGATCCACAGGAGCAGCTTTCTTT. The chain couples TRBV5-1 to TRBJ1-1; the D gene is possibly TRBD1 (5 bases). The CDR3 has 11 residues. With 5 bases removed from V and 10 bases from J, the gap between germline ends came to 12 bases. From germline, CDR1 is SGHRS and CDR2 YFSETQ.

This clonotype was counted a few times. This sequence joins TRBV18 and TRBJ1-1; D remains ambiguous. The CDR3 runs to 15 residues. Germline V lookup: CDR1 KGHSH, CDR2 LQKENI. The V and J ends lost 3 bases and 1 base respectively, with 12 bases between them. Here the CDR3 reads CASSPRILSNTEAFF. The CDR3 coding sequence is TGTGCCAGCTCACCCCGAATTTTGTCGAACACTGAAGCTTTCTTT.

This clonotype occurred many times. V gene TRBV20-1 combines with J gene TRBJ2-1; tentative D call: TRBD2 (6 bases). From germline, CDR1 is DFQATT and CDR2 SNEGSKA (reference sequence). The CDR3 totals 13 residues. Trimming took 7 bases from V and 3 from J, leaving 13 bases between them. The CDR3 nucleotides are TGCAGTGGGGAGGCTAGTAACTACAATGAGCAGTTCTTC. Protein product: CSGEASNYNEQFF.

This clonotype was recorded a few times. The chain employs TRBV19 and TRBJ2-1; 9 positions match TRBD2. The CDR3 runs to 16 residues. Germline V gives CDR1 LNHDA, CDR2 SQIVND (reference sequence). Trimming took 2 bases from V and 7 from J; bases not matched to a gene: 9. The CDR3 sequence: CASSIQGTSGLNEQFF. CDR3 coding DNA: TGTGCCAGTAGTATACAGGGAACTAGCGGGCTAAATGAGCAGTTCTTC.

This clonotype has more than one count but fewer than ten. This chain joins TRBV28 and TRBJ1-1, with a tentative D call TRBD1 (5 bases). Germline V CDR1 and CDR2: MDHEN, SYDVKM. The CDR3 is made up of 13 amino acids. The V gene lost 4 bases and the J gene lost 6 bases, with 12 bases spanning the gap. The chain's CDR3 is CASSSNWTPEAFF. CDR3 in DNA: TGTGCCAGCAGTTCAAATTGGACACCTGAAGCTTTCTTT. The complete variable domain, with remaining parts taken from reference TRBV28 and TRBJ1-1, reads DVKVTQSSRYLVKRTGEKVFLECVQDMDHENMFWYRQDPGLGLRLIYFSYDVKMKEKGDIPEGYSVSREKKERFSLILESASTNQTSMYLCASSSNWTPEAFFGQGTRLTVV.

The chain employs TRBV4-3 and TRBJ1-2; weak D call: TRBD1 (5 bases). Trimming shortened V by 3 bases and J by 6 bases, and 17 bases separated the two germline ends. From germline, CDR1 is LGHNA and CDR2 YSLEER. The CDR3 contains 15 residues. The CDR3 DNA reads TGCGCCAGCAGCCAGGCACGAGGGGTAGGAGATGGCTACACCTTC. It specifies CASSQARGVGDGYTF.

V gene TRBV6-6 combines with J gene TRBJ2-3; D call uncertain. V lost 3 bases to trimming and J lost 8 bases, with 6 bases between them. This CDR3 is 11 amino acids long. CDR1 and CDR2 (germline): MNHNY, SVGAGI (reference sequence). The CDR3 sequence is CASSYLGTQYF. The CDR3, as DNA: TGTGCCAGCAGTTATCTCGGTACGCAGTATTTT.

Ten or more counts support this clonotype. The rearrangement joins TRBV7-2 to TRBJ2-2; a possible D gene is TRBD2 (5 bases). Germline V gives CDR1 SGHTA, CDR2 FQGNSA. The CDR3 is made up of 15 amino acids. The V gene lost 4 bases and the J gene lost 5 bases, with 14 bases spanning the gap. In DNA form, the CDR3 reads TGTGCCAGCAGCTCAGCCCTATCGGGGACCGGGGAGCTGTTTTTT. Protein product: CASSSALSGTGELFF.

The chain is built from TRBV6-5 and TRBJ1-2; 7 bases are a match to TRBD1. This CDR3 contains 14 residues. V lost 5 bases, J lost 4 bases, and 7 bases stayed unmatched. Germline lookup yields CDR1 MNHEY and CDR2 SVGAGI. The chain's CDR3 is CASSPGQTFYGYTF. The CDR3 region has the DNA TGTGCCAGCAGTCCGGGACAGACTTTCTATGGCTACACCTTC.

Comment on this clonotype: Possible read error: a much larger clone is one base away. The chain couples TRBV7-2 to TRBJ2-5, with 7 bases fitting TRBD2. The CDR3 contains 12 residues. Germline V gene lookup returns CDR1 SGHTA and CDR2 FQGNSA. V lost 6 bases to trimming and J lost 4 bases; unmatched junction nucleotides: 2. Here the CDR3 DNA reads TGTACCAGCAGGCGGGAGATAGAGACCCAGTACTTC. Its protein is CTSRREIETQYF.

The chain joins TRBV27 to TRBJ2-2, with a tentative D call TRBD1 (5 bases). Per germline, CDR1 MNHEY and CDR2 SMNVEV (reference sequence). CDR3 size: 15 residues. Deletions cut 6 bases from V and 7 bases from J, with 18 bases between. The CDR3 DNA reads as TGTGCCAGCAGACCAGGGTCCCAGAACTTCGGGGAGCTGTTTTTT. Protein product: CASRPGSQNFGELFF.

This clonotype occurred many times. CDR3 nucleotides: TGTGCCAGCAGCTTAGCGACAGCCACCTCTGGAAACACCATATATTTT. Its translation: CASSLATATSGNTIYF. The chain is built from TRBV7-2 and TRBJ1-3; D might be TRBD1 (5 bases). This CDR3 spans 16 amino acids. Trimming removed 0 bases at V and 0 bases at J, with 9 bases between. Germline loops: CDR1 SGHTA, CDR2 FQGNSA.

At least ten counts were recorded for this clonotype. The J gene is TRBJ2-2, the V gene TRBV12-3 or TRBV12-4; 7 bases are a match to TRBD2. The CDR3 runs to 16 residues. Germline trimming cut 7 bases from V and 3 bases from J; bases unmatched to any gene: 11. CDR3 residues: CASKIMAGAYTGELFF. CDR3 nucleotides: TGTGCCAGCAAAATTATGGCGGGAGCGTACACCGGGGAGCTGTTTTTT.

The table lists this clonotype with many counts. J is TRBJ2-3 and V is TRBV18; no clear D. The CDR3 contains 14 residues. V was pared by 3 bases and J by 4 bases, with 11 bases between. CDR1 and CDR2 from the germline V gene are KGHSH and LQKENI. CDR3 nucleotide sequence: TGTGCCAGCTCACCGCCTGCGAGCTCAGATACGCAGTATTTT. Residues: CASSPPASSDTQYF.

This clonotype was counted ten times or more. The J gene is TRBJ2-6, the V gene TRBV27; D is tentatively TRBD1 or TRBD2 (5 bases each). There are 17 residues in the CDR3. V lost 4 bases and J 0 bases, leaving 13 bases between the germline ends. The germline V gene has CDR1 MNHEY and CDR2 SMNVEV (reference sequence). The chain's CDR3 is CASSSPGRHSGANVLTF. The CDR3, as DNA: TGTGCCAGCAGTTCCCCGGGACGACACTCTGGGGCCAACGTCCTGACTTTC.

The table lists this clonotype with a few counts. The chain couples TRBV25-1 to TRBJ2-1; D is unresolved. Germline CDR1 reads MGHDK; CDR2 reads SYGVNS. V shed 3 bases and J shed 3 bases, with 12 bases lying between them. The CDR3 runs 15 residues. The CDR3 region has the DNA TGTGCCAGCAGTGACGGAGTTCAGATCTACAATGAGCAGTTCTTC. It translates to CASSDGVQIYNEQFF. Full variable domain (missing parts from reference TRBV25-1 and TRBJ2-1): EADIYQTPRYLVIGTGKKITLECSQTMGHDKMYWYQQDPGMELHLIHYSYGVNSTEKGDLSSESTVSRIRTEHFPLTLESARPSHTSQYLCASSDGVQIYNEQFFGPGTRLTVL.

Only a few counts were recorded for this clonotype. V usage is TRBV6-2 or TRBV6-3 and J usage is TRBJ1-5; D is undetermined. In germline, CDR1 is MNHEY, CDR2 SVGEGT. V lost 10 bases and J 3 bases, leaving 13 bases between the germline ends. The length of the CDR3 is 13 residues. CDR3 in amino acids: CATTRLPNQPQHF. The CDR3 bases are TGTGCCACCACGCGGCTCCCCAATCAGCCCCAGCATTTT.

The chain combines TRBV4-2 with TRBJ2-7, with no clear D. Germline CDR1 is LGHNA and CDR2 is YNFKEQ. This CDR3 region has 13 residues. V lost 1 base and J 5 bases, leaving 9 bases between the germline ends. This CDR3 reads CASSQGPPNEQYF. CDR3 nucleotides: TGTGCCAGCAGCCAAGGTCCCCCTAACGAGCAGTACTTC.

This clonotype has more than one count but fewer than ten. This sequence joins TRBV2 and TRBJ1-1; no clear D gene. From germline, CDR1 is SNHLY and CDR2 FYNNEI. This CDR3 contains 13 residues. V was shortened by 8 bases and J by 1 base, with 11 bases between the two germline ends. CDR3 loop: CASSEVSNTEAFF. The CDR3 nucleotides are TGTGCCAGCTCTGAAGTATCGAACACTGAAGCTTTCTTT.

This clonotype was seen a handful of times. The CDR3 region is CASRGGQIQETQYF. CDR3 DNA: TGTGCCAGCCGGGGGGGACAAATCCAAGAGACCCAGTACTTC. The chain employs TRBV27 and TRBJ2-5; 8 bases agree with TRBD2. The CDR3 has 14 amino acids. Trimming removed 8 bases from V and 1 base from J; junction bases left unmatched: 6. The V gene's germline CDR1 is MNHEY and CDR2 SMNVEV (reference sequence).

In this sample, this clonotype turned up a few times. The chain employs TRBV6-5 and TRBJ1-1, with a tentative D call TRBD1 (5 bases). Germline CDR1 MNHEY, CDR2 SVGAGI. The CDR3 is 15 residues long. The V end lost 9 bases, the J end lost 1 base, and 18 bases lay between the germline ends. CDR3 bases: TGTGCCAGAGACTGCCGGGACGACACGAACACTGAAGCTTTCTTT. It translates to CARDCRDDTNTEAFF.

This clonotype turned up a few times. The CDR3 sequence: CASSQSPHSSNQPQHF. The CDR3 DNA reads as TGCGCCAGCAGTCAATCACCCCATTCCAGCAATCAGCCCCAGCATTTT. The chain combines TRBV23-1 with TRBJ1-5; D call uncertain. Being an ORF, TRBV23-1 has a function that is uncertain. CDR3 size: 16 residues. V dropped 0 bases and J dropped 1 base, with 10 bases sitting between them.

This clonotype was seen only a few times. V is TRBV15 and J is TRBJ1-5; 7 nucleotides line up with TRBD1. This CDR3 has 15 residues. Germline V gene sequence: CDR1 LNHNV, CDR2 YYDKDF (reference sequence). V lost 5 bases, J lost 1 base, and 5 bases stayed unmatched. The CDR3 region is CATSGGTASNQPQHF. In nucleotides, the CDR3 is TGTGCCACCAGCGGGGGGACAGCGAGCAATCAGCCCCAGCATTTT. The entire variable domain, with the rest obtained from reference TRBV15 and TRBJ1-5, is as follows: DAMVIQNPRYQVTQFGKPVTLSCSQTLNHNVMYWYQQKSSQAPKLLFHYYDKDFNNEADTPDNFQSRRPNTSFCFLDIRSPGLGDTAMYLCATSGGTASNQPQHFGDGTRLSIL.